This T cell receptor (beta chain) was sequenced for a study of shared clonotypes between healthy human individuals. The V and J ends lost 1 base and 3 bases respectively, with 7 bases between them. The CDR3 extends over 12 amino acids. Germline lookup yields CDR1 GTSNPN and CDR2 SVGIG (reference sequence). Positively selected for CCR7, the CD45RO-negative cells used as naive CD8 cells excluded terminally differentiated effector memory CD45RA+ cells. TCRdb keeps only in-frame clones here, not all; method: immunoSEQ multiplex PCR. The data contain millions of clones, roughly 94% of them singletons. The sequence derives from a man aged 18 to 35 in good health. The genes are TRBV30 and TRBJ2-7, with D uncertain. The sequenced sample was naive CD8+ T cells sorted from blood. The CDR3 nucleotides are TGTGCCTGGAGTGGGATCAACTACGAGCAGTACTTC. Protein: CAWSGINYEQYF. Variable domain in full (rest from reference TRBV30 and TRBJ2-7): SQTIHQWPATLVQPVGSPLSLECTVEGTSNPNLYWYRQAAGRGLQLLFYSVGIGQISSEVPQNLSASRPQDRQFILSSKKLLLSDSGFYLCAWSGINYEQYFGPGTRLTVT.